These 26 T cell receptor beta chains were all obtained from the same sample, sequenced in a study of blood T cell repertoires in COVID-19. Some clones are missing from TCRdb's copy, which holds only in-frame ones; the method was immunoSEQ multiplex PCR. The profile covers about 220,000 clones, with roughly 88% appearing a single time and 9.5% to 10% taken by the ten largest. Sequenced material: peripheral blood. All receptors derive from a man aged 50 to 59 with active or convalescent COVID-19.

The chain combines TRBV5-5 with TRBJ2-1, with 15 bases lining up with TRBD2. The V and J ends lost 4 bases and 8 bases, in that order; junction bases with no gene match: 4. This CDR3 has 15 residues. The germline V gene has CDR1 SGHKS and CDR2 YYEKEE (reference sequence). Here the CDR3 DNA reads TGTGCCAGCAGCAGGACTAGCGGGAGGGTCGATGAGCAGTTCTTC. Protein sequence: CASSRTSGRVDEQFF. Full variable domain (missing parts from reference TRBV5-5 and TRBJ2-1): DAGVTQSPTHLIKTRGQQVTLRCSPISGHKSVSWYQQVLGQGPQFIFQYYEKEERGRGNFPDRFSARQFPNYSSELNVNALLLGDSALYLCASSRTSGRVDEQFFGPGTRLTVL.

The V and J genes are TRBV7-2 and TRBJ2-2; TRBD1 matches 9 bases. The CDR3 consists of 15 residues. V was clipped by 5 bases and J by 4 bases; unmatched bases: 5. Germline CDR1 reads SGHTA; CDR2 reads FQGNSA. The DNA for the CDR3 is TGTGCCAGCAGCCTACGACAGGGGGGCACCGGGGAGCTGTTTTTT. Protein product: CASSLRQGGTGELFF.

The V gene is TRBV11-2, the J gene TRBJ2-5; D not certain. Germline CDR1 SGHAT, CDR2 FQNNGV. Trimming cost V 2 bases and J 2 bases, with 9 bases left between them. This CDR3 region has 14 residues. Here the CDR3 reads CASSLFSVQETQYF. In nucleotides, the CDR3 is TGTGCCAGCAGCTTATTCAGCGTACAAGAGACCCAGTACTTC. The entire variable domain, with the rest obtained from reference TRBV11-2 and TRBJ2-5, is as follows: EAGVAQSPRYKIIEKRQSVAFWCNPISGHATLYWYQQILGQGPKLLIQFQNNGVVDDSQLPKDRFSAERLKGVDSTLKIQPAKLEDSAVYLCASSLFSVQETQYFGPGTRLLVL.

The chain joins TRBV12-3 or TRBV12-4 to TRBJ1-6, with D tentatively TRBD1 (5 bases). This CDR3 contains 12 residues. V was trimmed by 2 bases and J by 16 bases, leaving 12 bases between them. CDR3: CASSLPPGLLHF. In nucleotides, the CDR3 is TGTGCCAGCAGTTTACCTCCGGGACTTCTCCACTTT.

V usage is TRBV3-1 (or the pseudogene TRBV3-2) and J usage is TRBJ2-7; 11 nucleotides align to TRBD2. The CDR3 has 16 amino acids. The J segment lost 4 bases and the V segment lost 0 bases, leaving 5 bases of the junction unmatched. The V gene's germline CDR1 is LGHDT and CDR2 YNNKEL (reference sequence). The DNA for the CDR3 is TGTGCCAGCAGCCAAGATCGGGCTAGCGGGAGGTACGAGCAGTACTTC. Its protein is CASSQDRASGRYEQYF.

The chain joins TRBV4-3 to TRBJ1-6; maybe TRBD1 (5 bases). CDR3 length: 15 amino acids. Germline V CDR1 and CDR2: LGHNA, YSLEER. V was clipped by 0 bases and J by 10 bases, with 13 bases between them. Here the CDR3 reads CASSQDRQGGSPLHF. In nucleotides, the CDR3 is TGCGCCAGCAGCCAAGATCGCCAGGGTGGATCACCCCTCCACTTT.

The chain combines TRBV7-2 with TRBJ2-5; TRBD1 matches 9 bases. CDR3 length equals 15 residues. V trimming: 4 bases; J trimming: 1 base; junction bases outside the gene matches: 4. Germline loops: CDR1 SGHTA, CDR2 FQGNSA. CDR3 region: CASSSPGQGQETQYF. In nucleotides, the CDR3 is TGTGCCAGCAGCTCCCCGGGACAGGGCCAAGAGACCCAGTACTTC. The whole variable domain, filled in from reference TRBV7-2 and TRBJ2-5, reads GAGVSQSPSNKVTEKGKDVELRCDPISGHTALYWYRQSLGQGLEFLIYFQGNSAPDKSGLPSDRFSAERTGGSVSTLTIQRTQQEDSAVYLCASSSPGQGQETQYFGPGTRLLVL.

The chain employs TRBV6-1 and TRBJ2-3; the D gene is possibly TRBD1 (6 bases). CDR1 and CDR2 (germline): MNHNS, SASEGT. Deletions cut 0 bases from V and 2 bases from J, with 12 bases between. The CDR3 has 16 amino acids. The DNA of the CDR3 is TGTGCCAGCAGTGAAGCGGGTGGGGGCCCCACAGATACGCAGTATTTT. It yields the protein CASSEAGGGPTDTQYF.

V is TRBV2 and J is TRBJ1-6, with D tentatively TRBD1 (5 bases). The length of the CDR3 is 16 residues. Germline values: CDR1 SNHLY, CDR2 FYNNEI. With 4 bases removed from V and 3 bases from J, the gap between germline ends came to 13 bases. The CDR3 bases are TGTGCCAGCAGTGTGCTCCGGGGGATCTATAATTCACCCCTCCACTTT. Encoded protein: CASSVLRGIYNSPLHF.

To note about this clone: Different DNA sequences within this sample yield the same CDR3. The chain employs TRBV28 and TRBJ1-5; D remains unclear. V dropped 5 bases and J dropped 5 bases, with 4 bases sitting between them. There are 11 residues in the CDR3. Germline V gene sequence: CDR1 MDHEN, CDR2 SYDVKM. CDR3: CASSHYQPQHF. The CDR3 DNA is TGTGCCAGCAGTCACTATCAGCCCCAGCATTTT. Complete variable domain (other parts from reference TRBV28 and TRBJ1-5): DVKVTQSSRYLVKRTGEKVFLECVQDMDHENMFWYRQDPGLGLRLIYFSYDVKMKEKGDIPEGYSVSREKKERFSLILESASTNQTSMYLCASSHYQPQHFGDGTRLSIL.

The chain employs TRBV19 and TRBJ2-3; the match to TRBD2 covers 7 bases. From germline, CDR1 is LNHDA and CDR2 SQIVND (reference sequence). Trimming cost V 2 bases and J 4 bases; bases outside gene matches: 6. This CDR3 has 15 residues. CDR3 in amino acids: CASSISGKGSDTQYF. CDR3 in DNA: TGTGCCAGTAGTATAAGCGGGAAAGGTTCAGATACGCAGTATTTT.

The chain joins TRBV19 to TRBJ2-3; 16 nucleotides line up with TRBD2. V lost 5 bases and J lost 1; bases outside the gene matches: 9. The V gene's germline CDR1 is LNHDA and CDR2 SQIVND (reference sequence). The CDR3 extends over 19 amino acids. In DNA form, the CDR3 reads TGTGCCAGTAGTCCGACCGGGACTAGCGGGGGGGCGGGCACAGATACGCAGTATTTT. Its translation is CASSPTGTSGGAGTDTQYF. Using reference TRBV19 and TRBJ2-3 for the parts outside the CDR3, the full variable domain is DGGITQSPKYLFRKEGQNVTLSCEQNLNHDAMYWYRQDPGQGLRLIYYSQIVNDFQKGDIAEGYSVSREKKESFPLTVTSAQKNPTAFYLCASSPTGTSGGAGTDTQYFGPGTRLTVL.

The chain links TRBV11-3 to TRBJ2-1; TRBD2 might be the D (5 bases). Germline CDR1 reads SGHNT; CDR2 reads YENEEA. The CDR3 spans 15 residues. V lost 5 bases and J 7 bases, leaving 18 bases between the germline ends. The CDR3, as DNA: TGTGCCAGCAGCCCTAGCATGGCAACTGGAAATGAGCAGTTCTTC. Its translation: CASSPSMATGNEQFF.

This chain uses TRBV5-1 with TRBJ2-7; TRBD1 is a possible D gene (6 bases). V was pared by 4 bases and J by 2 bases, with 13 bases between. The germline gives CDR1 SGHRS, CDR2 YFSETQ. CDR3 length: 14 residues. The CDR3 coding sequence is TGCGCCAGCAGCAAGACAGGTCCCCCCTACGAGCAGTACTTC. This codes for CASSKTGPPYEQYF.

The CDR3 region has the DNA TGTGCCAGCAGAACTCTGGCGTCGGGGTACAATGAGCAGTTCTTC. This translates into CASRTLASGYNEQFF. J is TRBJ2-1 and V is TRBV6-5, with TRBD2 as a possible D gene (5 bases). V lost 6 bases to trimming and J lost 4 bases, with 16 bases between them. Germline CDR1 MNHEY, CDR2 SVGAGI. The CDR3 sequence is 15 residues long.

The chain uses TRBV9 and TRBJ1-4, with 9 positions matching TRBD1. Germline V gene data show CDR1 as SGDLS and CDR2 as YYNGEE. The CDR3 contains 17 residues. V shed 4 bases, J shed 8 bases, and the junction held 15 bases outside the gene matches. The CDR3 region is CASSPQWGQGSLEKLFF. CDR3 nucleotide sequence: TGTGCCAGCAGCCCCCAATGGGGACAGGGTTCATTGGAAAAACTGTTTTTT.

This clone showed up just once. V and J are TRBV5-6 and TRBJ2-7; 9 nucleotides agree with TRBD2. Germline V gives CDR1 SGHDT, CDR2 YYEEEE. The CDR3 length is 15 residues. V shed 4 bases and J 3 bases; nucleotides not matched to a gene: 8. The CDR3 nucleotides read TGTGCCAGCAGCCCCGGGGGACTAGCTCTCTACGAGCAGTACGTC. As protein: CASSPGGLALYEQYV.

The V call is TRBV28, the J call TRBJ2-5; D perhaps matches TRBD2 (7 bases). CDR1 is MDHEN and CDR2 is SYDVKM in the germline V gene. CDR3 length: 15 amino acids. Between the trimmed V and J ends, which lost 2 bases and 4 bases, there was a span of 14 bases. The CDR3 protein is CASSLEGGGRETQYF. Here the CDR3 DNA reads TGTGCCAGCAGTTTAGAAGGGGGGGGGCGAGAGACCCAGTACTTC. The full variable domain, completed using reference TRBV28 and TRBJ2-5, is DVKVTQSSRYLVKRTGEKVFLECVQDMDHENMFWYRQDPGLGLRLIYFSYDVKMKEKGDIPEGYSVSREKKERFSLILESASTNQTSMYLCASSLEGGGRETQYFGPGTRLLVL.

The chain links TRBV7-2 to TRBJ2-3; TRBD2 aligns across 8 bases. The CDR3 has 17 residues. Trimming took 5 bases from V and 1 from J; bases not matched to a gene: 11. CDR1 is SGHTA and CDR2 is FQGNSA in the germline V gene. CDR3 in DNA: TGTGCCAGCAGCATACGCCCGGGGGGGCTAGGCACAGATACGCAGTATTTT. Translating it yields CASSIRPGGLGTDTQYF.

This clone was observed a few times. At one boundary the junction diverges from the germline segment, which might be a read error. The chain recombines TRBV7-7 with TRBJ2-5; perhaps TRBD2 as D (5 bases). The CDR3 runs to 15 residues. From germline, CDR1 is SSHAT and CDR2 FNYEAQ (reference sequence). The chain's CDR3 is CASSLSSAGQETQYF. The CDR3 DNA is TGTGCTAGCAGCTTAAGTAGCGCCGGCCAAGAGACCCAGTACTTC.

The chain links TRBV7-9 to TRBJ1-2; 7 bases match TRBD1. The CDR3 has 16 residues. The germline CDR1 and CDR2 sequences are SEHNR and FQNEAQ (reference sequence). V trimming: 4 bases; J trimming: 4 bases; junction bases outside the gene matches: 12. The CDR3 coding sequence is TGTGCCAGCAGCTCAGGGAGCGTGGGACAGCTCTATGGCTACACCTTC. Protein: CASSSGSVGQLYGYTF.

The chain joins TRBV5-4 to TRBJ2-7, with TRBD1 identical over 8 bases. This CDR3 comprises 15 residues. The germline V gene encodes CDR1 SGHNT and CDR2 YYREEE (reference sequence). V shed 4 bases, J shed 2 bases, and the junction held 8 bases outside the gene matches. The CDR3 reads CASSGAGTGTYEQYF. DNA for the CDR3: TGTGCCAGCAGCGGAGCCGGGACAGGCACCTACGAGCAGTACTTC.

This clone was seen a handful of times. The chain joins TRBV19 to TRBJ2-1, with 7 positions matching TRBD2. The germline V gene encodes CDR1 LNHDA and CDR2 SQIVND (reference sequence). Unmatched junction bases numbered 7, after V lost 4 bases and J lost 4 bases. CDR3 length equals 15 residues. The CDR3 here is CASSREASGYNEQFF. CDR3 DNA sequence: TGTGCCAGTAGTAGAGAGGCTAGCGGTTACAATGAGCAGTTCTTC.

This sequence joins TRBV11-3 and TRBJ2-3; D is perhaps TRBD1 (5 bases). Between the trimmed V and J ends, which lost 2 bases and 6 bases, there was a span of 12 bases. The germline V gene encodes CDR1 SGHNT and CDR2 YENEEA. The CDR3 covers 14 residues. The CDR3 spells CASSLYTGSDTQYF. The CDR3 region has the DNA TGTGCCAGCAGCTTATACACAGGATCGGATACGCAGTATTTT.

The chain has TRBV18 and TRBJ2-1; TRBD1 is a possible D gene (6 bases). The CDR3 has 15 residues. Trimming took off 6 bases at V and 2 bases at J, with 14 bases between the two ends. Germline CDR1 reads KGHSH; CDR2 reads LQKENI. CDR3 in amino acids: CASSSSRDTYNEQFF. The CDR3 bases are TGTGCCAGCTCGTCAAGTAGGGACACCTACAATGAGCAGTTCTTC.

The V gene is TRBV13, the J gene TRBJ2-5; 8 positions agree with TRBD1. The germline CDR1 and CDR2 sequences are PRHDT and FYEKMQ (reference sequence). The CDR3 covers 15 residues. V lost 5 bases, J lost 5 bases, and 10 bases stayed unmatched. The CDR3 DNA follows: TGTGCCAGCAGCCCCCGGAGGACAGGGACGGAGACCCAGTACTTC. It translates to CASSPRRTGTETQYF.